This TCR beta chain appears in the sequencing data of a study of Graves' ophthalmopathy and Graves' hyperthyroidism. Study-level background: Samples of peripheral blood were obtained at initial diagnosis, prior to treatment of any kind.

PBMCs were isolated by Ficoll-Paque density gradient centrifugation, using around 10 ml of fresh peripheral blood as the starting material. Points from the study as a whole: Blood also carried most expanded thyroid clonotypes exceeding 0.001 frequency.

Amplification from RNA transcripts yielded the TCR beta CDR3 regions. First-round RT-PCR with HTBI primers preceded a second-round multiplex PCR. TCRdb fed the multiplex PCR reads into MiXCR, producing one record per CDR3 protein. The table includes some 390,000 distinct CDR3 sequences, about 16% detected once. This clonotype showed up many times. Its target is not known. The CDR3 runs 14 residues. Germline V gene lookup returns CDR1 ENHRY and CDR2 SYGVKD. The V segment lost 6 bases and the J segment 2 bases; nucleotides outside the gene matches: 4. The sequenced sample was peripheral blood. The origin of this receptor is a woman in her late teens or twenties with Graves' ophthalmopathy. The chain links TRBV10-3 to TRBJ2-7, with TRBD1 identical over 10 bases. The CDR3 DNA reads TGTGCCATCAGGGGACAGGGGCGAACCTACGAGCAGTACTTC. Its translation: CAIRGQGRTYEQYF.